This T cell receptor beta chain was obtained from a study of human T cells and chemical hapten exposure. Study information: Sensitization employed 2% DPC on about 2 cm by about 2 cm of upper inner arm skin. Throughout a study of about 24 weeks, patients underwent weekly scalp administration of diphenylcyclopropenone doses. Slight differences in pooled library volume were the main source of varying TCR yields across samples.

The time point: patch test 3, about 24 weeks after DPC sensitization. Treatment in this sample: therapeutic diphenylcyclopropenone sensitization with weekly scalp DPC. The junction had 10 bases not matched to a gene; V was cut back by 7 bases and J by 1 base. The V gene's germline CDR1 is MNHEY and CDR2 SMNVEV (reference sequence). This CDR3 is 15 amino acids long. TCRdb reprocessed the RACE reads via MiXCR and lists one record per CDR3 protein. The sample contains roughly 97,000 distinct CDR3 sequences, roughly 27% of which appear only once. This clonotype was detected only a few times. This sample comprised whole blood, obtained in connection with sensitization to the hapten diphenylcyclopropenone (DPC). The chain combines TRBV27 with TRBJ2-7; TRBD2 matches at 7 bases. The receptor comes from a man aged 35-49 years with alopecia areata. Some clones in this sample may be carry-over from other donors' samples. CDR3 sequence: CASTPIAGRSYEQYF. CDR3 DNA: TGTGCCAGCACCCCCATAGCGGGCCGTTCCTACGAGCAGTACTTC.